Presented here are 27 T cell receptor beta chains from one specimen sequenced in a study of blood T cell repertoires in COVID-19. This table comes from immunoSEQ multiplex PCR, and its TCRdb copy is limited to in-frame clones, with some not included. Altogether 200,000 to 250,000 clones are present, 82% being singletons, with the ten largest covering about 3.3%. Sequencing was performed on PBMCs or T cells enriched from blood (not recorded which). These TCRs come from a woman in her sixties or seventies who had recovered from COVID-19.

J is TRBJ2-3 and V is TRBV5-6, with 8 bases fitting TRBD2. The V gene end was trimmed by 3 bases and the J gene end by 6 bases; junction bases not matched to a gene: 3. The CDR3 has 13 amino acids. Looked up from germline, CDR1 is SGHDT and CDR2 is YYEEEE. DNA of the CDR3: TGTGCCAGCAGCTCCGGGGGGGCCGATACGCAGTATTTT. The encoded protein is CASSSGGADTQYF.

The table lists this clone with a few counts. The chain carries TRBV7-9 and TRBJ1-4; 8 nucleotides agree with TRBD1. The germline V gene encodes CDR1 SEHNR and CDR2 FQNEAQ (reference sequence). The V segment lost 5 bases and the J segment 7 bases; nucleotides outside the gene matches: 9. This CDR3 is 15 amino acids long. DNA for the CDR3: TGTGCCAGCAGCATTGACAGGGGCCGCGGTGAAAAACTGTTTTTT. This codes for CASSIDRGRGEKLFF.

This clone has just one count. The V call is TRBV5-1, the J call TRBJ2-3; D might be TRBD1 (6 bases). This CDR3 spans 14 amino acids. The germline CDR1 and CDR2 sequences are SGHRS and YFSETQ. V was shortened by 0 bases and J by 4 bases, with 9 bases between the two germline ends. CDR3 protein: CASSLEQGSDTQYF. CDR3 DNA: TGCGCCAGCAGCTTGGAGCAGGGGTCAGATACGCAGTATTTT.

V usage is TRBV6-6 and J usage is TRBJ1-4; possible D gene TRBD1, 5 bases. This CDR3 has 15 amino acids. The germline CDR1 and CDR2 sequences are MNHNY and SVGAGI (reference sequence). Trimming shortened V by 3 bases and J by 7 bases, and 15 bases separated the two germline ends. The CDR3 nucleotides read TGTGCCAGCAGTTATTTTTCGGGGGGTTTTGAAAAACTGTTTTTT. Translation: CASSYFSGGFEKLFF.

This sequence joins TRBV7-9 and TRBJ1-1, with D possibly matching TRBD1 (6 bases). Germline CDR1 is SEHNR and CDR2 is FQNEAQ (reference sequence). V was cut by 6 bases and J by 7 bases, with 27 bases left in between. The CDR3 is 17 amino acids. CDR3 loop: CASRNLEGSGALNEAFF. As DNA, the CDR3 is TGTGCCAGCAGAAATCTGGAAGGATCAGGGGCGCTGAATGAAGCTTTCTTT. The full variable domain, its missing parts supplied by reference TRBV7-9 and TRBJ1-1, is DTGVSQNPRHKITKRGQNVTFRCDPISEHNRLYWYRQTLGQGPEFLTYFQNEAQLEKSRLLSDRFSAERPKGSFSTLEIQRTEQGDSAMYLCASRNLEGSGALNEAFFGQGTRLTVV.

The chain joins TRBV27 to TRBJ2-2, with D tentatively TRBD2 (6 bases). Germline CDR1 and CDR2: MNHEY and SMNVEV (reference sequence). The CDR3 has 15 amino acids. V dropped 5 bases and J dropped 1 base, with 11 bases sitting between them. The CDR3 region is CASSHRRGNTGELFF. For the CDR3, the DNA is TGTGCCAGCAGTCACCGGAGGGGGAACACCGGGGAGCTGTTTTTT.

This clone appeared once. The chain couples TRBV12-5 to TRBJ2-1, with 11 bases that match TRBD2. The CDR3 consists of 18 residues. V was pared by 0 bases and J by 1 base, with 5 bases of the junction left unmatched. Germline loops: CDR1 LGHNT, CDR2 FRNRAP. Here the CDR3 DNA reads TGTGCTAGTGGTTTGGTACTAGCGGGAGCCAGGTCCTACAATGAGCAGTTCTTC. This codes for CASGLVLAGARSYNEQFF.

This clone was counted only a few times. The chain couples TRBV9 to TRBJ1-5; D ambiguous. Between the trimmed V and J ends, which lost 3 bases and 7 bases, there was a span of 17 bases. The germline gives CDR1 SGDLS, CDR2 YYNGEE. This CDR3 is 15 amino acids long. CDR3 loop: CASSDTGGPGQPQHF. CDR3 DNA sequence: TGTGCCAGCAGCGATACTGGAGGTCCAGGACAGCCCCAGCATTTT.

The chain couples TRBV12-3 or TRBV12-4 to TRBJ1-4; D may be TRBD1 (5 bases). V was pared by 5 bases and J by 10 bases, with 14 bases between. The CDR3 totals 13 residues. CDR3 DNA: TGTGCCAGCAGTCCGGGACTTGACGGAAAACTGTTTTTT. This gives the protein CASSPGLDGKLFF.

The gene calls are TRBV5-1 and TRBJ1-5, with 7 bases matching TRBD1. Trimming took 1 base from V and 1 from J; bases not matched to a gene: 2. This CDR3 contains 15 residues. Germline V gene lookup returns CDR1 SGHRS and CDR2 YFSETQ. The CDR3 here is CASSLQGGSNQPQHF. The CDR3 region has the DNA TGCGCCAGCAGCTTGCAGGGGGGAAGCAATCAGCCCCAGCATTTT.

The chain employs TRBV5-6 and TRBJ2-2, with a tentative D call TRBD2 (6 bases). Between the trimmed V and J ends, which lost 4 bases and 4 bases, there was a span of 11 bases. Germline V gives CDR1 SGHDT, CDR2 YYEEEE. This CDR3 contains 14 residues. The DNA of the CDR3 is TGTGCCAGCAGCACGACAGCGGGCACCGGGGAGCTGTTTTTT. This gives the protein CASSTTAGTGELFF.

V and J are TRBV18 and TRBJ1-5; TRBD1 agrees at 9 bases. Germline CDR1 reads KGHSH; CDR2 reads LQKENI. Trimming at V came to 6 bases and at J to 4 bases, leaving 7 bases not matched to a gene. CDR3 length: 15 residues. The CDR3 protein is CASSRVGQGNQPQHF. The CDR3 region has the DNA TGTGCCAGCTCCCGAGTCGGACAGGGGAATCAGCCCCAGCATTTT.

This clone was found once. The chain joins TRBV7-3 to TRBJ1-1; D is ambiguous. The CDR3 is 15 residues long. The V gene lost 2 bases and the J gene lost 1 base, with 11 bases spanning the gap. Germline V lookup: CDR1 SGHTA, CDR2 FQGTGA. The CDR3 protein is CASSLEAAPNTEAFF. In DNA, the CDR3 is TGTGCCAGCAGCTTAGAGGCGGCCCCGAACACTGAAGCTTTCTTT. Full variable domain (outside the CDR3, taken from reference TRBV7-3 and TRBJ1-1): GAGVSQTPSNKVTEKGKYVELRCDPISGHTALYWYRQSLGQGPEFLIYFQGTGAADDSGLPNDRFFAVRPEGSVSTLKIQRTERGDSAVYLCASSLEAAPNTEAFFGQGTRLTVV.

This chain uses TRBV5-1 with TRBJ1-4; D unresolved. The CDR3 contains 15 residues. V was trimmed by 0 bases and J by 8 bases, leaving 14 bases between them. CDR1 SGHRS and CDR2 YFSETQ come from the germline V gene. In DNA form, the CDR3 reads TGCGCCAGCAGCTTGGGCTCCCAAGGGAGCGAAAAACTGTTTTTT. The encoded protein is CASSLGSQGSEKLFF. The entire variable domain, with the rest obtained from reference TRBV5-1 and TRBJ1-4, is as follows: KAGVTQTPRYLIKTRGQQVTLSCSPISGHRSVSWYQQTPGQGLQFLFEYFSETQRNKGNFPGRFSGRQFSNSRSEMNVSTLELGDSALYLCASSLGSQGSEKLFFGSGTQLSVL.

The J gene is TRBJ2-1, the V gene TRBV11-1; 12 bases fit TRBD2. Germline V gene lookup returns CDR1 SGHAT and CDR2 FQDESV (reference sequence). The CDR3 loop spans 16 amino acids. Trimming cost V 1 base and J 8 bases; bases outside gene matches: 6. The CDR3 region is CASSLGRTSGIDEQFF. The CDR3 DNA sequence: TGTGCCAGCAGCTTAGGGAGGACTAGCGGGATCGATGAGCAGTTCTTC.

The chain joins TRBV19 to TRBJ1-2; D not resolved. Germline loops: CDR1 LNHDA, CDR2 SQIVND (reference sequence). V was shortened by 5 bases and J by 3 bases, with 13 bases between the two germline ends. The CDR3 has 14 amino acids. The CDR3 loop reads CASSDYRQDYGYTF. The CDR3 DNA reads as TGTGCCAGTAGTGACTATAGGCAGGACTATGGCTACACCTTC. Filled out from reference TRBV19 and TRBJ1-2, the complete variable domain reads DGGITQSPKYLFRKEGQNVTLSCEQNLNHDAMYWYRQDPGQGLRLIYYSQIVNDFQKGDIAEGYSVSREKKESFPLTVTSAQKNPTAFYLCASSDYRQDYGYTFGSGTRLTVV.

This chain links TRBV9 with TRBJ2-5; TRBD2 matches 12 bases. The CDR3 sequence is 15 residues long. V lost 4 bases to trimming and J lost 8 bases; unmatched junction nucleotides: 9. Germline loops: CDR1 SGDLS, CDR2 YYNGEE. The CDR3 loop reads CASSPRLAGALTQYF. CDR3 nucleotides: TGTGCCAGCAGCCCCCGACTAGCGGGGGCTCTAACCCAGTACTTC.

J is TRBJ1-1 and V is TRBV6-5; 7 bases fit TRBD1. Germline CDR1 MNHEY, CDR2 SVGAGI. The CDR3 covers 13 residues. V was pared by 0 bases and J by 7 bases, with 2 bases of the junction left unmatched. The CDR3 coding sequence is TGTGCCAGCAGTTACTCCCAGGGGGTTGAAGCTTTCTTT. Translating it yields CASSYSQGVEAFF.

A few counts support this clone. The chain is built from TRBV5-8 and TRBJ1-1; 9 bases match TRBD1. Germline assignment: CDR1 SGHTS and CDR2 YDEGEE. V lost 4 bases and J lost 2; bases outside the gene matches: 12. CDR3 size: 17 residues. CDR3 in DNA: TGTGCCAGCAGCCGCACTTTACAGGGGGCTGGTAACACTGAAGCTTTCTTT. Its translation: CASSRTLQGAGNTEAFF.

This clone was detected once. The V call is TRBV18, the J call TRBJ1-1; 9 positions match TRBD1. Germline CDR1 KGHSH, CDR2 LQKENI. The CDR3 sequence is 13 residues long. The J segment lost 4 bases and the V segment lost 4 bases, leaving 1 base of the junction unmatched. This CDR3 reads CASSLTGGTEAFF. The CDR3 coding sequence is TGTGCCAGCTCACTGACAGGGGGCACTGAAGCTTTCTTT.

This clone was observed a few times. The chain is built from TRBV29-1 and TRBJ2-5; TRBD1 agrees at 9 bases. J lost 3 bases, V lost 5 bases, and 1 base had no gene match. Germline V CDR1 and CDR2: SQVTM, ANQGSEA. The CDR3 is made up of 12 amino acids. For the CDR3, the DNA is TGCAGCGTTCGGACAGGGGAAGAGACCCAGTACTTC. It translates to CSVRTGEETQYF.

This clone occurred once. This chain joins TRBV7-8 and TRBJ2-7; TRBD2 matches 7 bases. V lost 5 bases to trimming and J lost 1 base; unmatched junction nucleotides: 5. There are 14 residues in the CDR3. CDR1 and CDR2 from the germline V gene are SGHVS and FQNEAQ. The CDR3 protein is CASSPRDYSYEQYF. In DNA form, the CDR3 reads TGTGCCAGCAGCCCACGGGACTATTCCTACGAGCAGTACTTC.

The chain combines TRBV7-8 with TRBJ2-1, with D possibly TRBD1 on 6 matching bases. The CDR3 is 12 residues long. Germline assignment: CDR1 SGHVS and CDR2 FQNEAQ. The V end was cut by 8 bases, the J end by 6 bases, with 11 bases between. The CDR3 nucleotides are TGTGCCAGCGCTTCAGGGGCCAATGAGCAGTTCTTC. Protein product: CASASGANEQFF.

In DNA, the CDR3 is TGTGCCAGCAGCCCCCGGTGGGGGGTGTACGAGCAGTACTTC. Amino acids: CASSPRWGVYEQYF. The chain uses TRBV7-2 and TRBJ2-7, with D perhaps matching TRBD2 (6 bases). Trimming took 5 bases from V and 4 from J, leaving 15 bases between them. The CDR3 is 14 amino acids. Germline V CDR1 and CDR2: SGHTA, FQGNSA.

The chain employs TRBV7-3 and TRBJ2-5, with a possible D match to TRBD2 (6 bases). The CDR3 is 14 amino acids. The V gene's germline CDR1 is SGHTA and CDR2 FQGTGA. V lost 1 base, J lost 4 bases, and 10 bases lay in between. CDR3 protein: CASSLSRGRETQYF. DNA for the CDR3: TGTGCCAGCAGCTTAAGTCGGGGGAGAGAGACCCAGTACTTC.

The V call is TRBV7-9, the J call TRBJ2-2, with TRBD1 identical over 7 bases. V gave up 3 bases and J gave up 7 bases; unmatched junction bases: 11. The CDR3 extends over 16 amino acids. Germline CDR1 SEHNR, CDR2 FQNEAQ (reference sequence). The CDR3, as DNA: TGTGCCAGCAGCTTCGGCCGGGACAGTCCTATCGGGGAGCTGTTTTTT. The encoded protein is CASSFGRDSPIGELFF.

This clone turned up a few times. This chain joins TRBV5-6 and TRBJ1-4; TRBD1 matches at 7 bases. The CDR3 is 15 residues long. The germline CDR1 and CDR2 sequences are SGHDT and YYEEEE. The V segment lost 0 bases and the J segment 5 bases; nucleotides outside the gene matches: 4. In DNA, the CDR3 is TGTGCCAGCAGCTTGGCGACAGGGAGGAATGAAAAACTGTTTTTT. Protein: CASSLATGRNEKLFF.